This T cell receptor beta chain was obtained from a study of T-cell memory formation after mild COVID-19. Across the study: TCR clusters were largely donor specific.

Barcoded TCR alpha and TCR beta cDNA libraries with UMIs came from 5'RACE using constant-segment primers. MiXCR, applied by TCRdb to the 5' RACE reads, yields one record per CDR3 protein. The sample holds hundreds of thousands of distinct CDR3 sequences; about a fifth are singletons and the top ten take about 8.4%. This clonotype was seen a handful of times. Its antigen is unknown. The CDR3 has 15 amino acids. V was pared by 10 bases and J by 2 bases, with 9 bases of the junction left unmatched. The germline V gene encodes CDR1 MNHNS and CDR2 SASEGT. Study-level points and caveats: Contracting clones, day 15 to 85, had balanced CD4/CD8, and later expanders favored CD4+.

This chain uses TRBV6-1 with TRBJ2-3; 10 bases are shared with TRBD2. The sample taken for sequencing was PBMCs or a T cell subset sorted from them (not recorded which). The source is an adult woman who had mild COVID-19 (a few samples of this study predate the infection). Cell type and time point are not known. The CDR3 is CATHSGGELTDTQYF. CDR3 coding DNA: TGTGCCACCCACAGCGGGGGGGAGCTCACAGATACGCAGTATTTT.